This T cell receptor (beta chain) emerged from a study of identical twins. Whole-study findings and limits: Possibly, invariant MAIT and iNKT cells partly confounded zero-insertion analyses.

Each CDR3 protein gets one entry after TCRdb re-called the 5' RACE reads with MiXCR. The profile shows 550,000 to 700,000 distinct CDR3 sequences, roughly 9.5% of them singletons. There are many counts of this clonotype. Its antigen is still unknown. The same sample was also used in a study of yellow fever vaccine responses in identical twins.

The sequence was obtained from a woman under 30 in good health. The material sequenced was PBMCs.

CDR3 amino acids: CASSLGRAAEGEQFF. Written as DNA, the CDR3 is TGTGCCAGCAGTTTAGGCAGGGCGGCGGAGGGTGAGCAGTTCTTC. The chain couples TRBV27 to TRBJ2-1; maybe TRBD2 (6 bases). The CDR3 totals 15 residues. The germline V and J ends were trimmed by 2 bases and 9 bases, with 17 bases remaining between them. Germline-derived CDR1 and CDR2 are MNHEY and SMNVEV (reference sequence).